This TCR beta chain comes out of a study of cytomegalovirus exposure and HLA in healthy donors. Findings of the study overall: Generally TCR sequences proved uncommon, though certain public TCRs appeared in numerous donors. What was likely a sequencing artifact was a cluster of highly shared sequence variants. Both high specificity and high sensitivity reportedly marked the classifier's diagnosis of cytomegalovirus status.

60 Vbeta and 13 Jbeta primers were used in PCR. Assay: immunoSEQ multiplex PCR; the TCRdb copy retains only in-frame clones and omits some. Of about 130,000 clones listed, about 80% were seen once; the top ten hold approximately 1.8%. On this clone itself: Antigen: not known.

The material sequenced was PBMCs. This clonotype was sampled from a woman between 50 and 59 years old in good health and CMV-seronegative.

Here the CDR3 DNA reads TGTGCCAGCAGCGTTACGGGACAGGGGACCACTGAAGCTTTCTTT. This gives the protein CASSVTGQGTTEAFF. V usage is TRBV9 and J usage is TRBJ1-1, with TRBD1 matching over 10 bases. Germline loops: CDR1 SGDLS, CDR2 YYNGEE. The CDR3 length is 15 residues. The ends lost 2 bases at V and 4 bases at J; junction bases unmatched: 5.